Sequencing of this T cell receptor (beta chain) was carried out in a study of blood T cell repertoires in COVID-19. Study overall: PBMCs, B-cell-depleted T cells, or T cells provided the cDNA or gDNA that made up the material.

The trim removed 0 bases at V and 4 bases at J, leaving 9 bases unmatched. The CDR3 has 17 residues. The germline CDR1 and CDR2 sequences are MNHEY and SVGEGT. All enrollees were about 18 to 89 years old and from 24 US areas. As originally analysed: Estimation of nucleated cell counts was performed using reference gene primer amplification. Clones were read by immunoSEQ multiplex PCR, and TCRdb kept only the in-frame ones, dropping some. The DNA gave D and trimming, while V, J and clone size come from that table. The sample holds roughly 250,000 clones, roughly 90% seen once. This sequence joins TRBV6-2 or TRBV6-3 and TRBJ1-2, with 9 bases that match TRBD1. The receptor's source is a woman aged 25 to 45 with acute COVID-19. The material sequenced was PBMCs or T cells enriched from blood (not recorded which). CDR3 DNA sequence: TGTGCCAGCAGTTACTCCGGGACAGGGAGGGAAAGCTATGGCTACACCTTC. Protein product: CASSYSGTGRESYGYTF.